The 13 T cell receptor beta chains below come from one sample, sequenced in a study of T cell repertoires in cytomegalovirus infection. TCRdb fed the reads into MiXCR, producing one record per CDR3 protein. The table includes about 530,000 distinct CDR3 sequences, about 25% detected once. The sample consisted of PBMCs. The receptors were sampled from a human donor in good health (CMV status not recorded). Some clones in this sample may be carry-over from other donors' samples.

The table lists this clonotype with a few counts. The CDR3, as DNA: TGTGCCAGCAGCTTAGTGCTATCAACTAATGAAAAACTGTTTTTT. Protein: CASSLVLSTNEKLFF. This sequence joins TRBV7-4 and TRBJ1-4; D call uncertain. Germline loops: CDR1 SGHVT, CDR2 SQSDAQ. CDR3 length equals 15 residues. Trimming removed 1 base at V and 0 bases at J, with 6 bases between.

V usage is TRBV2 and J usage is TRBJ1-2; 9 nucleotides align to TRBD1. This CDR3 spans 14 amino acids. Germline V gene data show CDR1 as SNHLY and CDR2 as FYNNEI. The trim removed 4 bases at V and 4 bases at J, leaving 4 bases unmatched. CDR3 in DNA: TGTGCCAGCAGTGGAACAGGGGGCGTCTATGGCTACACCTTC. Its protein product is CASSGTGGVYGYTF.

The chain has TRBV12-3 or TRBV12-4 and TRBJ2-2; tentatively, D is TRBD1 or TRBD2 (5 bases each). V was pared by 3 bases and J by 7 bases, with 15 bases between. The CDR3 runs 15 residues. The CDR3 DNA sequence: TGTGCCAGCAGTTTTGTTGGGGGTACGGTCGGGGAGCTGTTTTTT. Protein sequence: CASSFVGGTVGELFF.

On this clonotype itself: An end of the junction differs from the germline gene, which may be a read error. The rearrangement uses TRBV7-7 and TRBJ2-1; maybe TRBD2 (6 bases). CDR1 and CDR2 (germline): SSHAT, FNYEAQ (reference sequence). This CDR3 has 15 residues. The CDR3 bases are TGTGCTAGCAGCTTAGAGCTGGGACTTTACAATGAGCAGTTCTTC. This sequence encodes CASSLELGLYNEQFF.

This sequence joins TRBV6-2 or TRBV6-3 and TRBJ1-1; 8 nucleotides align to TRBD1. Losses at the gene ends were 8 bases for V and 7 bases for J; bases not matched to a gene: 9. CDR1 and CDR2 (germline): MNHEY, SVGEGT. CDR3 size: 13 residues. The CDR3 DNA follows: TGTGCCAGCGATACAGGGGGATGGGGTGAAGCTTTCTTT. Translated: CASDTGGWGEAFF.

CDR3 amino acids: CASSFLKGADTQYF. CDR3 DNA sequence: TGTGCCAGCAGTTTTTTAAAGGGGGCGGATACGCAGTATTTT. The rearrangement joins TRBV12-3 or TRBV12-4 to TRBJ2-3; 7 nucleotides line up with TRBD1. J gave up 6 bases and V 3 bases, and 6 bases lay outside the gene matches. The CDR3 extends over 14 amino acids.

This clonotype was seen ten or more times. The rearrangement joins TRBV7-2 to TRBJ2-3; no firm D call. CDR3 length: 13 residues. Between the trimmed V and J ends, which lost 3 bases and 3 bases, there was a span of 7 bases. The germline CDR1 and CDR2 sequences are SGHTA and FQGNSA. The CDR3 loop reads CASSFSLTDTQYF. CDR3 nucleotides: TGTGCCAGCAGCTTTAGCCTAACAGATACGCAGTATTTT.

This clonotype occurred many times. V gene TRBV6-2 or TRBV6-3 combines with J gene TRBJ2-2, with 9 positions matching TRBD2. Germline lookup yields CDR1 MNHEY and CDR2 SVGEGT. The junction had 6 bases not matched to a gene; V was cut back by 4 bases and J by 6 bases. The CDR3 is made up of 15 amino acids. CDR3 region: CASSLAGVVAGELFF. CDR3 coding DNA: TGTGCCAGCAGTTTAGCGGGAGTAGTGGCCGGGGAGCTGTTTTTT.

This clonotype has more than one count but fewer than ten. The chain joins TRBV24-1 to TRBJ2-2; D may be TRBD1 (5 bases). This CDR3 has 13 amino acids. The V end was cut by 4 bases, the J end by 7 bases, with 9 bases between. Germline CDR1 reads KGHDR; CDR2 reads SFDVKD. The CDR3 nucleotides are TGTGCCACCAGTGACCAGGGAAGCGGGGAGCTGTTTTTT. As protein: CATSDQGSGELFF.

The CDR3 DNA reads as TGTGCCAGCAGCCCGCGGACTAGCGGGACACAGCAGTTCTTC. Its translation is CASSPRTSGTQQFF. The gene calls are TRBV7-9 and TRBJ2-1; 12 bases match TRBD2. The CDR3 has 14 amino acids. V lost 5 bases to trimming and J lost 11 bases; unmatched junction nucleotides: 7. Germline V gene data show CDR1 as SEHNR and CDR2 as FQNEAQ (reference sequence).

In its sample, this clonotype was seen a few times. This chain links TRBV12-3 or TRBV12-4 with TRBJ2-5, with D perhaps matching TRBD1 or TRBD2 (5 bases each). CDR3 length: 13 residues. V gave up 11 bases and J gave up 4 bases, with 17 bases separating them. The CDR3 protein is CASGKGLVETQYF. The CDR3 DNA reads TGTGCCTCGGGAAAGGGGCTCGTAGAGACCCAGTACTTC.

This rearrangement joins TRBV20-1 to TRBJ2-7; 9 bases agree with TRBD2. The germline V gene encodes CDR1 DFQATT and CDR2 SNEGSKA (reference sequence). The junction had 4 bases not matched to a gene; V was cut back by 6 bases and J by 4 bases. The CDR3 consists of 12 residues. CDR3 residues: CSARTSEYEQYF. The DNA for the CDR3 is TGCAGTGCGCGGACTAGCGAGTACGAGCAGTACTTC.

This clonotype was counted ten times or more. The chain has TRBV7-2 and TRBJ2-7, with no clear D. In germline, CDR1 is SGHTA, CDR2 FQGNSA. CDR3 size: 12 residues. Trimming took 3 bases from V and 2 from J, leaving 5 bases between them. Here the CDR3 reads CASSLDAYEQYF. CDR3 DNA sequence: TGTGCCAGCAGCTTGGACGCCTACGAGCAGTACTTC.